The T cell receptor (beta chain) described here comes from a study of blood T cells in healthy people across ages. Then a second PCR, running roughly 6 to 12 cycles, was carried out with a sample-barcoded 5' primer and a J-beta primer mix. Researchers report that a template-switch adaptor with 12 random nucleotides tagged each cDNA molecule. CDR3-containing paired-end reads numbering at least 2.5 million came from each sample. Each CDR3 protein gets one entry after TCRdb re-called the 5' RACE reads with MiXCR. Among about 1 million distinct CDR3 sequences listed, 35% to 55% were seen once. V dropped 1 base and J dropped 3 bases, with 8 bases sitting between them. The CDR3 sequence is 14 residues long. CDR1 MGHDK and CDR2 SYGVNS come from the germline V gene. Isolation per sample recovered at least 7 million PBMCs.

V gene TRBV25-1 combines with J gene TRBJ2-3, with D unclear. The source of this sequence is a woman aged 55-69 years in good health. The sample comprised blood. The CDR3 sequence: CASSELGSTDTQYF. The CDR3 nucleotides read TGTGCCAGCAGTGAATTGGGGTCGACAGATACGCAGTATTTT.